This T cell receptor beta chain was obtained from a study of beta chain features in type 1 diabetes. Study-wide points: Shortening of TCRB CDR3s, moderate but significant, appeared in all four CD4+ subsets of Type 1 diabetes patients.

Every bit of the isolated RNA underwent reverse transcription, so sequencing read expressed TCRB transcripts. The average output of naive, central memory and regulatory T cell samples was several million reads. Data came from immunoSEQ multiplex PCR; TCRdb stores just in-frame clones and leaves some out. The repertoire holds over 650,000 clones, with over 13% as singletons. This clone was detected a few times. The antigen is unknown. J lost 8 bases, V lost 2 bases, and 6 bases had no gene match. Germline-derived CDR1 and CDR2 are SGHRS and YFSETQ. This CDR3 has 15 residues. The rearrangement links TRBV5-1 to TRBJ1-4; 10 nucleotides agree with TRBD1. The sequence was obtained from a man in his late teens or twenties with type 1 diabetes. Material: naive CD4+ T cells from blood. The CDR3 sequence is CASSFAGTGDEKLFF. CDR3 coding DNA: TGCGCCAGCAGCTTCGCCGGGACAGGGGACGAAAAACTGTTTTTT.